These 14 T cell receptor beta chains came from one sample sequenced in a study of cytomegalovirus exposure and HLA in healthy donors. PCR used 60 Vbeta primers and 13 Jbeta primers. The table came from immunoSEQ multiplex PCR; TCRdb's copy has only in-frame clones and leaves some out. The sample contains 140,000 or so clones, about two thirds of which appear only once. Sequencing was done on a sample of PBMCs. The origin of the receptors is a man aged 35 to 55 in good health and CMV-seronegative.

This clone occurred a few times. The gene calls are TRBV28 and TRBJ2-6, with 9 bases aligning to TRBD1. This CDR3 spans 17 amino acids. Germline CDR1 MDHEN, CDR2 SYDVKM. The J segment lost 4 bases and the V segment lost 5 bases, leaving 9 bases of the junction unmatched. As DNA, the CDR3 is TGTGCCAGCAGTCCCCTACAGGGGGCAGCGGGGGCCAACGTCCTGACTTTC. Protein: CASSPLQGAAGANVLTF.

CDR3 amino acids: CASSFRQGPSNQPQHF. The CDR3 DNA sequence: TGTGCCAGCAGTTTTAGACAGGGTCCTAGCAATCAGCCCCAGCATTTT. This chain links TRBV27 with TRBJ1-5; 7 nucleotides line up with TRBD1. This CDR3 has 16 amino acids. Trimming took 3 bases from V and 0 from J; bases not matched to a gene: 5. CDR1 and CDR2 from the germline V gene are MNHEY and SMNVEV (reference sequence).

The chain combines TRBV2 with TRBJ2-5; TRBD2 matches at 7 bases. CDR1 and CDR2 (germline): SNHLY, FYNNEI. CDR3 length equals 14 residues. Germline trimming cut 8 bases from V and 5 bases from J; bases unmatched to any gene: 11. The chain's CDR3 is CASSRDLGGETQYF. The CDR3 coding sequence is TGTGCCAGCTCAAGGGACCTGGGAGGGGAGACCCAGTACTTC.

Note on this clone: Its ends do not fully match the called genes, so a read error is possible. V and J are TRBV30 and TRBJ1-2, with D maybe TRBD1 (6 bases). The germline CDR1 and CDR2 sequences are GTSNPN and SVGIG (reference sequence). This CDR3 contains 12 residues. This CDR3 is CAWSIGGWGYPF. The CDR3 nucleotides read TGTGCCTGGAGTATAGGGGGTTGGGGCTACCCCTTC.

V is TRBV2 and J is TRBJ2-7; TRBD2 agrees at 10 bases. The CDR3 has 16 amino acids. In germline, CDR1 is SNHLY, CDR2 FYNNEI. The V gene end was trimmed by 6 bases and the J gene end by 0 bases; junction bases not matched to a gene: 8. The CDR3 reads CASRLAGGMSSYEQYF. Here the CDR3 DNA reads TGTGCCAGCAGGTTAGCGGGGGGCATGTCCTCCTACGAGCAGTACTTC. The full variable domain, rest sourced from reference TRBV2 and TRBJ2-7, is EPEVTQTPSHQVTQMGQEVILRCVPISNHLYFYWYRQILGQKVEFLVSFYNNEISEKSEIFDDQFSVERPDGSNFTLKIRSTKLEDSAMYFCASRLAGGMSSYEQYFGPGTRLTVT.

This clone was recorded a few times. The chain carries TRBV14 and TRBJ2-7; TRBD2 agrees at 11 bases. The junction had 0 bases not matched to a gene; V was cut back by 6 bases and J by 2 bases. This CDR3 has 13 amino acids. Germline CDR1 reads SGHDN; CDR2 reads FVKESK. CDR3 sequence: CASRTSGTYEQYF. The CDR3 DNA sequence: TGTGCCAGCAGGACTAGCGGGACCTACGAGCAGTACTTC. Full variable domain (missing parts from reference TRBV14 and TRBJ2-7): EAGVTQFPSHSVIEKGQTVTLRCDPISGHDNLYWYRRVMGKEIKFLLHFVKESKQDESGMPNNRFLAERTGGTYSTLKVQPAELEDSGVYFCASRTSGTYEQYFGPGTRLTVT.

The chain employs TRBV2 and TRBJ1-5; D not certain. V was trimmed by 5 bases and J by 2 bases, leaving 13 bases between them. The length of the CDR3 is 15 residues. Germline values: CDR1 SNHLY, CDR2 FYNNEI. The CDR3 DNA sequence: TGTGCCAGCAGTCTCCGGTCCTTTGGCAATCAGCCCCAGCATTTT. Its protein product is CASSLRSFGNQPQHF.

A single count supports this clone. The J gene is TRBJ1-5, the V gene TRBV19, with 7 positions matching TRBD1. Germline loops: CDR1 LNHDA, CDR2 SQIVND (reference sequence). The CDR3 has 19 residues. Unmatched junction bases numbered 16, after V lost 5 bases and J lost 0 bases. The CDR3 reads CASSPRQGGIHYSNQPQHF. CDR3 coding DNA: TGTGCCAGTAGTCCCCGACAGGGCGGAATTCACTATAGCAATCAGCCCCAGCATTTT.

This clone has just a few counts. The gene calls are TRBV6-1 and TRBJ2-7, with D possibly TRBD2 on 6 matching bases. The CDR3 totals 12 residues. V lost 10 bases and J 2 bases, leaving 12 bases between the germline ends. The germline CDR1 and CDR2 sequences are MNHNS and SASEGT. CDR3 amino acids: CATRGFTYEQYF. Here the CDR3 DNA reads TGTGCCACCCGGGGGTTCACCTACGAGCAGTACTTC.

The chain carries TRBV7-9 and TRBJ2-3; 8 nucleotides align to TRBD2. V lost 5 bases to trimming and J lost 0 bases; unmatched junction nucleotides: 7. CDR1 is SEHNR, CDR2 FQNEAQ, per germline (reference sequence). The CDR3 runs to 16 residues. The CDR3 nucleotides are TGTGCCAGCAGCCCCCCAGGCGGGAGGAGCACAGATACGCAGTATTTT. Translation gives CASSPPGGRSTDTQYF.

V gene TRBV30 combines with J gene TRBJ2-7, with 7 bases fitting TRBD2. After removal of 4 bases from V and 4 bases from J, the junction contained 7 bases not matched to a gene. Germline V lookup: CDR1 GTSNPN, CDR2 SVGIG (reference sequence). This CDR3 has 13 residues. The CDR3 is CAWKRLAPYEQYF. CDR3 coding DNA: TGTGCCTGGAAAAGACTAGCTCCGTACGAGCAGTACTTC.

The chain has TRBV6-5 and TRBJ2-1; D remains unclear. V shed 5 bases and J shed 4 bases, with 12 bases lying between them. Per the germline V gene, CDR1 is MNHEY and CDR2 is SVGAGI. CDR3 length: 14 residues. In DNA, the CDR3 is TGTGCCAGCAGTCCCCCGGGTTCTTACAATGAGCAGTTCTTC. It translates to CASSPPGSYNEQFF.

The CDR3 protein is CATRAGGHYNEQFF. The CDR3 nucleotides read TGTGCCACCCGAGCGGGAGGGCACTACAATGAGCAGTTCTTC. The chain links TRBV27 to TRBJ2-1, with 10 bases fitting TRBD2. Germline-derived CDR1 and CDR2 are MNHEY and SMNVEV (reference sequence). V was pared by 10 bases and J by 3 bases, with 6 bases of the junction left unmatched. CDR3 length: 14 amino acids.

The chain has TRBV28 and TRBJ2-7, with D tentatively TRBD1 (5 bases). In germline, CDR1 is MDHEN, CDR2 SYDVKM. Trimming left V 5 bases short and J 2 bases short, with 10 bases between. The CDR3 runs to 13 residues. The CDR3 bases are TGTGCCAGCAGTGAATGGACAACCTACGAGCAGTACTTC. This encodes CASSEWTTYEQYF.